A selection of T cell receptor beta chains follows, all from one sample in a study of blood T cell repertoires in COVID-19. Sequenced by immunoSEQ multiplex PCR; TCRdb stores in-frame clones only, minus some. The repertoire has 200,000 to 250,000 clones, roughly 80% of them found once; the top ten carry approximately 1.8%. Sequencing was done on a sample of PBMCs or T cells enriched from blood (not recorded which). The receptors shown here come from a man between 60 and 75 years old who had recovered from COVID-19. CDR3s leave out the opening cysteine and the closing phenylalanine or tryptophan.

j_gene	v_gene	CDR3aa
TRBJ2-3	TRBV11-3	ASSVGSSTDTQY
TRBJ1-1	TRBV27	ASSLDRNSNTEAF
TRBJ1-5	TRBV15	ATSTALGRGNQPQH
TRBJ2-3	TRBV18	ASSPGVSTDTQY
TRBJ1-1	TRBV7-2	ASSLATGDGAEAF
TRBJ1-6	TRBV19	ASSPLWEAGDSPLH
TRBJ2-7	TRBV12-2	ASHLGWAGGRYEQY
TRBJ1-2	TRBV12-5	ASGLGQGYGYT
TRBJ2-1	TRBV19	ASKDRSTSYNEQF
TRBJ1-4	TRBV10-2	ASSRQGNEKLF
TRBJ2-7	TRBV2	ASSSGTSGVYEQY
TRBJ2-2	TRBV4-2	ASSQWFQGPSGELF
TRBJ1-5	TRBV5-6	ASSRYGTGGNQPQH
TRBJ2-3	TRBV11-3	ASSSAGGPNTQY
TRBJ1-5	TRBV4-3	ASSQDSGQPQH
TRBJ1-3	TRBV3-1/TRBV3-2	ASSRQAAGNTIY
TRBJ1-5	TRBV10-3	AISESTTLQPQH
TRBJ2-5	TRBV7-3	ASSSSRDRSNQY
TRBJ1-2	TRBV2	ASSEKGYYGYT
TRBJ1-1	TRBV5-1	ASSLPRDMSPTEAF
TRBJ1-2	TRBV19	ASSSRQGNYGYT
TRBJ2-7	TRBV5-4	ASSLGGEQY
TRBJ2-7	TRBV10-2	ASSEYQVYEQY
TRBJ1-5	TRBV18	ASSPNRGNQPQH
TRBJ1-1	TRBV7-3	ASSREGVGTEAF
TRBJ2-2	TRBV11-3	ASSLVQGGTGELF
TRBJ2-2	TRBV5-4	ASSPDRGFGELF
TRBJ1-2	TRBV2	ASSAAAGKDYGYT
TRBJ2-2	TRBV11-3	ASSFRRDTGELF
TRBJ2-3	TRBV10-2	ASRDGPGLAAKDTQY
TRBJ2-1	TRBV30	AWNPGGSSYNEQF
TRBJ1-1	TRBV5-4	ASSFDSLNTEAF
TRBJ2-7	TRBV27	ASSLQTGASYEQY
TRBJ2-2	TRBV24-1	ATSDLRGNTGELF
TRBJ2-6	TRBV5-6	ASSLVFRDGGANVLT
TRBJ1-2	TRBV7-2	ASSLASTGGAGYT
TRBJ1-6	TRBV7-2	ASSDSGTYNSPLH
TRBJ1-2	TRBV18	ASSPDKNYGYT
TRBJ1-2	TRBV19	ASRSAGPGGNYGYT
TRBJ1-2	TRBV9	ASSVREVDGYT
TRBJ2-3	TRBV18	ASSRAQGATDTQY
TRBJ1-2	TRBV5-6	ASSLQGNGYT
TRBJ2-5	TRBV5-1	ASSLEVRGETQY
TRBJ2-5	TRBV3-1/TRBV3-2	ASSQGGLAGAAQY
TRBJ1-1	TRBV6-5	ASSYSRPQGQAF
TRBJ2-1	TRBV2	ASSGQGYNEQF